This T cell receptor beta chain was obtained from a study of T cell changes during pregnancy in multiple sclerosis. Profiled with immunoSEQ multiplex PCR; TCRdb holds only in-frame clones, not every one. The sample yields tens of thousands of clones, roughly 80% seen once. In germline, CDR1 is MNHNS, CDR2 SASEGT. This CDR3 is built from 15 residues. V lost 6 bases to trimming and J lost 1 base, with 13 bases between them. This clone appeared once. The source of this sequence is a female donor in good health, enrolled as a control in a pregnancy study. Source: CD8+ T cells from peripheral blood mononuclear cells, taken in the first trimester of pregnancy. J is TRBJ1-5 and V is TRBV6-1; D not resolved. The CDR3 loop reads CASRILRQSNQPQHF. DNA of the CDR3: TGTGCCAGCAGGATCCTCCGTCAGAGCAATCAGCCCCAGCATTTT.